This entry concerns a single T cell receptor (beta chain). This record belongs to a study of blood T cell repertoires in COVID-19. The wider study: Samples taken during acute and convalescent COVID-19 were collected in the United States, Italy and Spain.

The CDR3 is made up of 16 amino acids. The V gene lost 1 base and the J gene lost 5 bases, with 17 bases spanning the gap. The germline V gene encodes CDR1 LGHNA and CDR2 YSLEER. Sequencing was performed with immunoSEQ multiplex PCR; in TCRdb, only in-frame clones are kept and a portion is missing. The sample includes approximately 180,000 clones, 70% to 80% of them seen just once. The sequenced material came from PBMCs or T cells enriched from blood (not recorded which). This receptor was identified in a woman between 45 and 60 years old who had recovered from COVID-19. This chain uses TRBV4-3 with TRBJ2-5; a possible D gene is TRBD2 (6 bases). This CDR3 is CASSQVGGGVPETQYF. CDR3 bases: TGCGCCAGCAGCCAAGTGGGAGGAGGGGTTCCGGAGACCCAGTACTTC.